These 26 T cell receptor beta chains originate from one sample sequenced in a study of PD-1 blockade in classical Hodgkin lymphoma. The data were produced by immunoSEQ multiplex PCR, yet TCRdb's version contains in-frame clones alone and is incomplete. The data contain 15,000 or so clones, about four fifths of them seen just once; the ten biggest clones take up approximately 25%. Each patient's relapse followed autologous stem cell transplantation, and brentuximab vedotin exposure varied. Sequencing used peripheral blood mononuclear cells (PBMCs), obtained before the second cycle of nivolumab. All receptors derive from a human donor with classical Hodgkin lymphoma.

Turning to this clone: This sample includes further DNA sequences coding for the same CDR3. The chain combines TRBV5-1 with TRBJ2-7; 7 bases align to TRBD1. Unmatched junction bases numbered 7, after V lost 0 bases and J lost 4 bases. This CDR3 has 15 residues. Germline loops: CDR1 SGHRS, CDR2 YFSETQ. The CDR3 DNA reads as TGCGCCAGCAGCTTGGTCGCTAGCAGGGGGTACGAGCAGTACTTC. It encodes CASSLVASRGYEQYF.

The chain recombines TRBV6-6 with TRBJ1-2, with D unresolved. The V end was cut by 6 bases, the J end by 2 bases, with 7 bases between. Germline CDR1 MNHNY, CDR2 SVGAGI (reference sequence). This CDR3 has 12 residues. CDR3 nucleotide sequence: TGTGCCAGCAGAACAGCAAACTATGGCTACACCTTC. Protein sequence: CASRTANYGYTF.

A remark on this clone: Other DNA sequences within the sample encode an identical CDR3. CDR3 residues: CASSPGTGRTEAFF. CDR3 nucleotide sequence: TGTGCCAGCTCTCCCGGGACAGGGAGGACTGAAGCTTTCTTT. The rearrangement uses TRBV18 and TRBJ1-1; 9 positions agree with TRBD1. The germline V gene has CDR1 KGHSH and CDR2 LQKENI. The CDR3 has 14 residues. V shed 6 bases, J shed 5 bases, and the junction held 7 bases outside the gene matches.

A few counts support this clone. As DNA, the CDR3 is TGTGCCAGCAAGAACGCCAATGGCAATCAGCCCCAGCATTTT. It codes for CASKNANGNQPQHF. The chain couples TRBV2 to TRBJ1-5; D call uncertain. CDR1 SNHLY and CDR2 FYNNEI come from the germline V gene. Trimming shortened V by 7 bases and J by 2 bases, and 12 bases separated the two germline ends. This CDR3 is built from 14 residues.

In nucleotides, the CDR3 is TGCGCCAGCAGGACTAGCGGTTCTAGTGAGCAGTTCTTC. Residues: CASRTSGSSEQFF. The V gene is TRBV10-1, the J gene TRBJ2-1, with 9 bases matching TRBD2. From germline, CDR1 is WNHNN and CDR2 SYGVQD (reference sequence). J gave up 9 bases and V 6 bases, and 6 bases lay outside the gene matches. The CDR3 spans 13 residues.

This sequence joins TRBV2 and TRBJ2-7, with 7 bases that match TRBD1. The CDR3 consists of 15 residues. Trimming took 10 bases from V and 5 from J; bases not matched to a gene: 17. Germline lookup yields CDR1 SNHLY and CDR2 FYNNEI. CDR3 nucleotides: TGTGCCACCCAAAGAGAGACAGGGACAAACCACGAGCAGTACTTC. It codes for CATQRETGTNHEQYF. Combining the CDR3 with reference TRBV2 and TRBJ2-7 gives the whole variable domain EPEVTQTPSHQVTQMGQEVILRCVPISNHLYFYWYRQILGQKVEFLVSFYNNEISEKSEIFDDQFSVERPDGSNFTLKIRSTKLEDSAMYFCATQRETGTNHEQYFGPGTRLTVT.

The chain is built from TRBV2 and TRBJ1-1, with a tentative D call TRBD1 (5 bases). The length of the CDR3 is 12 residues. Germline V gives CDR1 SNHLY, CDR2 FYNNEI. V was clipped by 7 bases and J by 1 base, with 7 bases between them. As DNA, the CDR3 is TGTGCCAGCAACCAGGGGAACACTGAAGCTTTCTTT. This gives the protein CASNQGNTEAFF.

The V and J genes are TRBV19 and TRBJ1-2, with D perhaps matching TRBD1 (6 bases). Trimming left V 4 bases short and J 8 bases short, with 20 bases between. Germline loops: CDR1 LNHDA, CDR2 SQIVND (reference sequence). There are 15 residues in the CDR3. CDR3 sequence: CASSRAADSMNGYTF. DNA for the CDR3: TGTGCCAGTAGTAGAGCCGCGGACAGTATGAACGGCTACACCTTC.

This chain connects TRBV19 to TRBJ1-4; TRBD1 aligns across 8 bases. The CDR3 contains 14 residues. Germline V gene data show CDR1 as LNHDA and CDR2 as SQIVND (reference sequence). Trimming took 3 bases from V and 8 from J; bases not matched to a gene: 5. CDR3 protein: CASSMTTGVEKLFF. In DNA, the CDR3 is TGTGCCAGTAGTATGACGACAGGGGTAGAAAAACTGTTTTTT.

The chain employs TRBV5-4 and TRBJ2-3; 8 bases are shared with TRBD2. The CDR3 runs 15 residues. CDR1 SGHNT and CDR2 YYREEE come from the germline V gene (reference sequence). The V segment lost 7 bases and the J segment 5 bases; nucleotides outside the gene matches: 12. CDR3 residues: CASQLDHLAGDTQYF. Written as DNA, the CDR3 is TGTGCCAGCCAGCTCGACCACCTAGCGGGAGATACGCAGTATTTT.

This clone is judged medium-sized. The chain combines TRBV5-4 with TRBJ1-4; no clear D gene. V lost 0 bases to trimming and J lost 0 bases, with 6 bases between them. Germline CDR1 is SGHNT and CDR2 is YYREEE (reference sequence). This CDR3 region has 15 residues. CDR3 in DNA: TGTGCCAGCAGCTTGGTACCCTCAACTAATGAAAAACTGTTTTTT. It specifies CASSLVPSTNEKLFF.

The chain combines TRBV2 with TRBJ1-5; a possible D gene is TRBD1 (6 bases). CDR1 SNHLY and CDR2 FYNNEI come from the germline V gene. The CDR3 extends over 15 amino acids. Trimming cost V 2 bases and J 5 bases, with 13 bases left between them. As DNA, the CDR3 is TGTGCCAGCAGTGAACATGTAGGGGGGGATCAGCCCCAGCATTTT. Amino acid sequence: CASSEHVGGDQPQHF.

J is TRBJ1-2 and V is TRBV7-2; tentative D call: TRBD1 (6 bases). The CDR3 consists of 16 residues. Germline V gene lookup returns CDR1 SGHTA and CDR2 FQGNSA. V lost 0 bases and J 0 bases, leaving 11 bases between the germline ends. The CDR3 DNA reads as TGTGCCAGCAGCTTAGCCTCAACAGGGACTAACTATGGCTACACCTTC. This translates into CASSLASTGTNYGYTF.

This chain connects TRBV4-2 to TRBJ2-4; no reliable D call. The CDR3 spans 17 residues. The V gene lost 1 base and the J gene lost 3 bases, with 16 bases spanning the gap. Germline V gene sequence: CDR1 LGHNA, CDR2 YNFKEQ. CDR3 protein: CASSQGVFLVDKNIQYF. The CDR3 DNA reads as TGTGCCAGCAGCCAAGGGGTTTTCCTAGTGGACAAAAACATTCAGTACTTC.

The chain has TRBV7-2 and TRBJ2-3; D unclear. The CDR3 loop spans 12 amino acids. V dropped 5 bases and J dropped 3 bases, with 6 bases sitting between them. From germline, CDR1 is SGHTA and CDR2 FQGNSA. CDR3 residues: CASSPETDTQYF. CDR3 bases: TGTGCCAGCAGCCCAGAGACAGATACGCAGTATTTT. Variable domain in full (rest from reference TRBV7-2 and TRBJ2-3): GAGVSQSPSNKVTEKGKDVELRCDPISGHTALYWYRQSLGQGLEFLIYFQGNSAPDKSGLPSDRFSAERTGGSVSTLTIQRTQQEDSAVYLCASSPETDTQYFGPGTRLTVL.

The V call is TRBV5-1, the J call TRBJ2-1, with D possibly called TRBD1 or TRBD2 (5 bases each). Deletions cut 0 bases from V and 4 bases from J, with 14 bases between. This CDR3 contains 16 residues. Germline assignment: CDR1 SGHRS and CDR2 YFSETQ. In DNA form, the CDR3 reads TGCGCCAGCAGCTTGGCTGGGACGGCCAGATACAATGAGCAGTTCTTC. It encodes CASSLAGTARYNEQFF.

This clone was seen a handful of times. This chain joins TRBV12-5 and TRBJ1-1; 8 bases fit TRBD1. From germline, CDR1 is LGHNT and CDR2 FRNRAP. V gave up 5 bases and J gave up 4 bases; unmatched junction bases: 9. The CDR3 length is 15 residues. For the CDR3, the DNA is TGTGCTAGTGGTATCCTGACAGGGGTCCCCACTGAAGCTTTCTTT. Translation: CASGILTGVPTEAFF.

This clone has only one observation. The CDR3 region has the DNA TGTGCCAGCAGTGAATACAGGACAGGTGCCGAAAAACTGTTTTTT. Translating gives CASSEYRTGAEKLFF. The chain couples TRBV2 to TRBJ1-4; 7 bases are shared with TRBD1. The J segment lost 8 bases and the V segment lost 2 bases, leaving 8 bases of the junction unmatched. CDR3 length: 15 residues. Germline V CDR1 and CDR2: SNHLY, FYNNEI.

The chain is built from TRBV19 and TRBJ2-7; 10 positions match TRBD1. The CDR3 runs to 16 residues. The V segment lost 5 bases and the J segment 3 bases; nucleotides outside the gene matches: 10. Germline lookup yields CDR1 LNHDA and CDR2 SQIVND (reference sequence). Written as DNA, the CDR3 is TGTGCCAGTAGTTCCATCCCCCGGGACAGGGGCTACGAGCAGTACTTC. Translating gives CASSSIPRDRGYEQYF.

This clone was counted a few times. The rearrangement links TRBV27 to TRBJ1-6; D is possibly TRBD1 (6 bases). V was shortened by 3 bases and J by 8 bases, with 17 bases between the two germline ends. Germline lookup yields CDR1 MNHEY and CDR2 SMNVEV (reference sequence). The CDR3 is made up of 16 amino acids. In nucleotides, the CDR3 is TGTGCCAGCAGTTTTCTGACCAGGGGCGCTGATTCACCCCTCCACTTT. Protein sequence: CASSFLTRGADSPLHF.

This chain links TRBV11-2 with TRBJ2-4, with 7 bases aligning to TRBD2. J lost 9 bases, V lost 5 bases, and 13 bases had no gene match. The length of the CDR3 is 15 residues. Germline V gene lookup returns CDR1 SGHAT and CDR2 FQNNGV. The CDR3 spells CASSTQTSIPGIQYF. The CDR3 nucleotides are TGTGCCAGCAGCACCCAGACTAGCATTCCCGGCATTCAGTACTTC.

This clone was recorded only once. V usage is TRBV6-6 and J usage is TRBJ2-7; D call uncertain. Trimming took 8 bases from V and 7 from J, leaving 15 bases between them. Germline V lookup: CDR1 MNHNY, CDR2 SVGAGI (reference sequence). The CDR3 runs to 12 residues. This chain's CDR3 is CASSNLLKEQYF. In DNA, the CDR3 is TGTGCCAGCTCGAATTTACTAAAGGAGCAGTACTTC.

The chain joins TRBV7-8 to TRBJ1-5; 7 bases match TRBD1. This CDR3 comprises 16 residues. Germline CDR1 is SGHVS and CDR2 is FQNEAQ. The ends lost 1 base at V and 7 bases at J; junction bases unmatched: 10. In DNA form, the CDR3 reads TGTGCCAGCAGCTTAGGTCCCGGACAGGTTTTCCAGCCCCAGCATTTT. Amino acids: CASSLGPGQVFQPQHF. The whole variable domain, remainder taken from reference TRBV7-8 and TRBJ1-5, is GAGVSQSPRYKVAKRGQDVALRCDPISGHVSLFWYQQALGQGPEFLTYFQNEAQLDKSGLPSDRFFAERPEGSVSTLKIQRTQQEDSAVYLCASSLGPGQVFQPQHFGDGTRLSIL.

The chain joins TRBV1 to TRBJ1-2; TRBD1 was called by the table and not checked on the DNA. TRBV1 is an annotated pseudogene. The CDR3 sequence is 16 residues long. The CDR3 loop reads CTSSRRTGTNRYGYTF. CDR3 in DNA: TGCACCAGCAGCCGAAGGACAGGGACTAATAGGTATGGCTACACCTTC.

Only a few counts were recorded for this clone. The DNA for the CDR3 is TGTGCCAGCAGCTTGACGGGGGCAGGGGGGTCAAATCAGCCCCAGCATTTT. Protein product: CASSLTGAGGSNQPQHF. V and J are TRBV5-6 and TRBJ1-5; 7 nucleotides agree with TRBD1. V lost 1 base, J lost 4 bases, and 11 bases stayed unmatched. Germline V gives CDR1 SGHDT, CDR2 YYEEEE. The CDR3 has 17 residues.

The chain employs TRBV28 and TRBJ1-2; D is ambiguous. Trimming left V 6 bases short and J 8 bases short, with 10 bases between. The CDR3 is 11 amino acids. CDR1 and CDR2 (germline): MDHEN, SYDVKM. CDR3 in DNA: TGTGCCAGCAGCGCGAACGGGGGCTACACCTTC. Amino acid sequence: CASSANGGYTF.